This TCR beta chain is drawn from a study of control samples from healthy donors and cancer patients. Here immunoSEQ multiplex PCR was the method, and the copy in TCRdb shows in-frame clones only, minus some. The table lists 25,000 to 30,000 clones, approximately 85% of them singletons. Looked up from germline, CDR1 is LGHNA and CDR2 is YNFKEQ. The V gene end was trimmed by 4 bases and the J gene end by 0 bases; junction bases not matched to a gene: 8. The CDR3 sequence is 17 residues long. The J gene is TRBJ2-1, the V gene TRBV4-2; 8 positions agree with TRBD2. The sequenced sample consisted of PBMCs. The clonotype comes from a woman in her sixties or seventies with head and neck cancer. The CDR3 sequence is CASSPTRTSLSYNEQFF. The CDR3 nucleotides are TGTGCCAGCAGCCCCACCCGGACTAGCCTCTCCTACAATGAGCAGTTCTTC.